Below are 30 T cell receptor beta chains sequenced from a single sample in a study of shared clonotypes between healthy human individuals. This table comes from immunoSEQ multiplex PCR, and its TCRdb copy is limited to in-frame clones, with some not included. The data show some 490,000 clones, approximately 84% seen once. Sequenced input: PBMCs. These receptors originate from a woman aged 40 to 49 in good health. Some clones in this sample may be carry-over from other donors' samples.

This clone was counted at least ten times. The junction departs from germline at one end; a sequencing error may be responsible. The chain is built from TRBV30 and TRBJ1-1; weak D call: TRBD1 (5 bases). The CDR3 covers 16 residues. CDR1 GTSNPN and CDR2 SVGIG come from the germline V gene (reference sequence). CDR3: CARRVGGGSANTEAFF. CDR3 in DNA: TGTGCCCGGAGGGTCGGGGGGGGAAGTGCGAACACTGAAGCTTTCTTT.

On this clone: It differs at one base from a far larger clone, so likely a read error. The same CDR3 can be traced to other DNA sequences in this sample. The CDR3 spells CASSIGPGVNTEAFF. In DNA form, the CDR3 reads TGTGCCAGTAGTATAGGGCCGGGAGTGAACACTGAAGCTTTCTTT. The gene calls are TRBV19 and TRBJ1-1; D is unclear. Germline V gives CDR1 LNHDA, CDR2 SQIVND (reference sequence). Deletions cut 1 base from V and 0 bases from J, with 9 bases between. The CDR3 sequence is 15 residues long.

The CDR3 DNA is TGTGCCAGCACTGGGGCGGGAGGATCTAGGAATGAGCAGTTCTTC. The encoded protein is CASTGAGGSRNEQFF. The J gene is TRBJ2-1, the V gene TRBV28; 8 bases line up with TRBD2. The CDR3 contains 15 residues. The V and J ends lost 7 bases and 7 bases, in that order; junction bases with no gene match: 12. Germline CDR1 is MDHEN and CDR2 is SYDVKM.

The chain carries TRBV5-1 and TRBJ2-5; D is perhaps TRBD1 or TRBD2 (5 bases each). The CDR3 has 13 amino acids. Trimming pared 1 base from V and 5 bases from J, leaving 9 bases between. Germline V CDR1 and CDR2: SGHRS, YFSETQ. The CDR3 coding sequence is TGCGCCAGCAGCTTGTCAGGGAGTGAGACCCAGTACTTC. It encodes CASSLSGSETQYF.

V and J are TRBV5-6 and TRBJ2-3; no clear D gene. Germline values: CDR1 SGHDT, CDR2 YYEEEE. The V gene lost 0 bases and the J gene lost 2 bases, with 16 bases spanning the gap. The CDR3 sequence is 17 residues long. In DNA, the CDR3 is TGTGCCAGCAGCTTGGGAGCCAGGCAGTACATCACAGATACGCAGTATTTT. This translates into CASSLGARQYITDTQYF.

This chain connects TRBV4-1 to TRBJ1-1; D not certain. V lost 2 bases and J 5 bases, leaving 6 bases between the germline ends. The CDR3 length is 12 residues. The germline CDR1 and CDR2 sequences are MGHRA and YSYEKL. The CDR3, as DNA: TGCGCCAGCAGCCAACCTTATACTGAAGCTTTCTTT. Translated: CASSQPYTEAFF.

The CDR3 is CATYRDRGRIWGYTF. The CDR3 DNA reads as TGCGCCACGTACCGGGACAGGGGGCGCATCTGGGGCTACACCTTC. The chain recombines TRBV10-2 with TRBJ1-2; the match to TRBD1 covers 12 bases. CDR1 WSHSY and CDR2 SAAADI come from the germline V gene. V gave up 10 bases and J gave up 8 bases; unmatched junction bases: 14. This CDR3 has 15 residues.

This clone was recorded at least ten times. This same CDR3 is encoded by further DNA sequences in the sample. This chain joins TRBV19 and TRBJ1-4; 7 bases map to TRBD1. This CDR3 is 15 amino acids long. CDR1 LNHDA and CDR2 SQIVND come from the germline V gene (reference sequence). With 6 bases clipped from V and 8 bases from J, the junction kept 12 bases outside the gene matches. The CDR3 is CASSTGEEGYEKLFF. As DNA, the CDR3 is TGTGCCAGTAGCACAGGGGAGGAGGGATACGAAAAACTGTTTTTT.

The chain combines TRBV5-4 with TRBJ2-1; D is possibly TRBD1 or TRBD2 (6 bases each). V was cut by 4 bases and J by 0 bases, with 14 bases left in between. Looked up from germline, CDR1 is SGHNT and CDR2 is YYREEE (reference sequence). CDR3 length: 16 amino acids. The CDR3 spells CASSRSGASSYNEQFF. CDR3 coding DNA: TGTGCCAGCAGCCGCTCGGGGGCGAGCTCCTACAATGAGCAGTTCTTC.

The chain has TRBV28 and TRBJ2-7; no clear D. Per the germline V gene, CDR1 is MDHEN and CDR2 is SYDVKM. V was clipped by 5 bases and J by 1 base, with 18 bases between them. The CDR3 length is 16 residues. In nucleotides, the CDR3 is TGTGCCAGCAGTCCCTGGGCCGACGGCCAGTCCTACGAGCAGTACTTC. Its translation: CASSPWADGQSYEQYF.

The chain links TRBV2 to TRBJ1-4; 7 nucleotides match TRBD1. Germline V gives CDR1 SNHLY, CDR2 FYNNEI. The CDR3 consists of 14 residues. The trim removed 6 bases at V and 8 bases at J, leaving 9 bases unmatched. CDR3 bases: TGTGCCAGCAGCGCGACAGGGCGGTGGGAAAAACTGTTTTTT. Encoded protein: CASSATGRWEKLFF.

The chain recombines TRBV6-1 with TRBJ2-5; TRBD2 matches 7 bases. Germline V gene sequence: CDR1 MNHNS, CDR2 SASEGT. This CDR3 comprises 13 residues. V lost 7 bases to trimming and J lost 4 bases; unmatched junction nucleotides: 6. CDR3 DNA: TGTGCCAGCACTAGATGGGGGGGAGAGACCCAGTACTTC. This codes for CASTRWGGETQYF.

A note on this clone: This likely reflects a read error, since a far larger clone is one base away. The genes are TRBV25-1 and TRBJ1-2, with D perhaps TRBD1 (6 bases). Germline CDR1 MGHDK, CDR2 SYGVNS. The CDR3 covers 17 residues. CDR3 DNA: TGTGCCAGCAGTGAAGAGCCAGGGGCCGATTCTGGCTATGGCTACGCCTTC. As protein: CASSEEPGADSGYGYAF.

The chain is built from TRBV11-2 and TRBJ2-3; the match to TRBD2 covers 12 bases. The CDR3 is 15 amino acids. The V and J ends lost 1 base and 5 bases, in that order; junction bases with no gene match: 1. CDR1 and CDR2 (germline): SGHAT, FQNNGV. CDR3 DNA sequence: TGTGCCAGCAGCTTAGGACTAGCGGGGGTAGATACGCAGTATTTT. Translating it yields CASSLGLAGVDTQYF.

This clone was counted a single time. The gene calls are TRBV6-5 and TRBJ2-1; 8 positions match TRBD1. The CDR3 sequence is 16 residues long. J gave up 8 bases and V 2 bases, and 11 bases lay outside the gene matches. Germline CDR1 and CDR2: MNHEY and SVGAGI. CDR3 DNA sequence: TGTGCCAGCAGTTACATTCGGGCAGGGGGCCTCGATGAGCAGTTCTTC. This gives the protein CASSYIRAGGLDEQFF.

The chain has TRBV27 and TRBJ2-7, with D possibly being TRBD1 (6 bases). The germline V gene has CDR1 MNHEY and CDR2 SMNVEV (reference sequence). V lost 5 bases and J lost 4, with 12 bases in between. The CDR3 is 13 residues long. The CDR3 DNA reads TGTGCCAGCAGTGTTACAGGGTTGTACGAGCAGTACTTC. Translating it yields CASSVTGLYEQYF.

The V call is TRBV5-6, the J call TRBJ1-1, with D perhaps TRBD1 (5 bases). Germline V gives CDR1 SGHDT, CDR2 YYEEEE. The V and J ends lost 2 bases and 8 bases respectively, with 10 bases between them. This CDR3 comprises 12 residues. The CDR3 loop reads CASSLGRGEAFF. The CDR3 DNA is TGTGCCAGCAGCTTAGGACGGGGGGAAGCTTTCTTT.

The chain recombines TRBV10-3 with TRBJ1-1; 7 bases are shared with TRBD1. CDR3 length: 16 residues. Germline V gives CDR1 ENHRY, CDR2 SYGVKD. V lost 3 bases and J lost 1; bases outside the gene matches: 8. In nucleotides, the CDR3 is TGTGCCATCAGTGATCCGACAGGGTTCTGGAACACTGAAGCTTTCTTT. This translates into CAISDPTGFWNTEAFF.

This sequence joins TRBV20-1 and TRBJ1-1, with D perhaps TRBD1 (5 bases). V lost 3 bases to trimming and J lost 9 bases, with 11 bases between them. Germline V CDR1 and CDR2: DFQATT, SNEGSKA (reference sequence). The CDR3 is made up of 11 amino acids. The CDR3 reads CSARQGDQAFF. Here the CDR3 DNA reads TGCAGTGCTAGGCAGGGCGACCAAGCTTTCTTT.

About this clone: A far larger clone is off by one base, so a read error is likely. This same CDR3 is encoded by further DNA sequences in the sample. This rearrangement joins TRBV5-1 to TRBJ2-5; D may be TRBD1 or TRBD2 (5 bases each). The J call may be incorrect, as the DNA end agrees better with TRBJ2-7. The CDR3 extends over 16 amino acids. Germline-derived CDR1 and CDR2 are SGHRS and YFSETQ. The CDR3 is CASSRSGTAGSYEQYF. The DNA of the CDR3 is TGCGCCAGCAGCCGGTCCGGGACGGCCGGCTCCTACGAGCAGTACTTC.

This chain connects TRBV11-3 to TRBJ2-1; 9 bases are a match to TRBD2. V lost 5 bases to trimming and J lost 5 bases; unmatched junction nucleotides: 10. The CDR3 length is 16 residues. The germline CDR1 and CDR2 sequences are SGHNT and YENEEA. CDR3 bases: TGTGCCAGCAGCGTTCAAGGCCTAGCGGGAAACAATGAGCAGTTCTTC. Translating gives CASSVQGLAGNNEQFF.

The chain uses TRBV6-5 and TRBJ2-2; D is uncertain. Germline CDR1 is MNHEY and CDR2 is SVGAGI. V was pared by 6 bases and J by 4 bases, with 9 bases between. The CDR3 has 13 amino acids. CDR3 amino acids: CASSRPFTGELFF. The DNA of the CDR3 is TGTGCCAGCAGCCGACCATTCACCGGGGAGCTGTTTTTT.

J is TRBJ2-3 and V is TRBV11-2; weak D call: TRBD1 (5 bases). V was clipped by 8 bases and J by 4 bases, with 13 bases between them. This CDR3 comprises 13 residues. The germline CDR1 and CDR2 sequences are SGHAT and FQNNGV. CDR3 nucleotides: TGTGCCAGCGGAAAGGACAACGCAGATACGCAGTATTTT. This gives the protein CASGKDNADTQYF.

The V and J genes are TRBV19 and TRBJ2-3; possibly TRBD1 for D (6 bases). The CDR3 has 14 amino acids. Germline V gives CDR1 LNHDA, CDR2 SQIVND (reference sequence). Trimming cost V 7 bases and J 0 bases, with 11 bases left between them. CDR3 DNA sequence: TGTGCCAGTACGCAGGGGCTTAGCACAGATACGCAGTATTTT. This translates into CASTQGLSTDTQYF. Using reference TRBV19 and TRBJ2-3 for the parts outside the CDR3, the full variable domain is DGGITQSPKYLFRKEGQNVTLSCEQNLNHDAMYWYRQDPGQGLRLIYYSQIVNDFQKGDIAEGYSVSREKKESFPLTVTSAQKNPTAFYLCASTQGLSTDTQYFGPGTRLTVL.

The chain is built from TRBV7-8 and TRBJ1-2, with 9 bases aligning to TRBD1. The CDR3 consists of 16 residues. Germline V CDR1 and CDR2: SGHVS, FQNEAQ. Unmatched junction bases numbered 9, after V lost 5 bases and J lost 2 bases. CDR3 nucleotide sequence: TGTGCCAGCAGCCCGGGACAGGGCCGAAAGAACTATGGCTACACCTTC. Its protein is CASSPGQGRKNYGYTF.

The V and J genes are TRBV30 and TRBJ2-7; TRBD2 is a possible D gene (6 bases). The CDR3 totals 13 residues. CDR1 is GTSNPN, CDR2 SVGIG, per germline (reference sequence). V dropped 8 bases and J dropped 3 bases, with 17 bases sitting between them. CDR3 sequence: CAGMTRMGYEQYF. CDR3 in DNA: TGTGCCGGGATGACTAGGATGGGCTACGAGCAGTACTTC.

This sequence joins TRBV4-2 and TRBJ2-2; a possible D gene is TRBD2 (6 bases). The V end lost 4 bases, the J end lost 4 bases, and 13 bases lay between the germline ends. CDR3 length equals 15 residues. CDR1 is LGHNA, CDR2 YNFKEQ, per germline. CDR3 DNA: TGTGCCAGCAGCCCCCGGAGGGAGGCCACCGGGGAGCTGTTTTTT. Translated, it gives CASSPRREATGELFF.

V and J are TRBV7-9 and TRBJ2-5; D remains ambiguous. The germline V gene has CDR1 SEHNR and CDR2 FQNEAQ (reference sequence). The CDR3 is 14 amino acids. Trimming took off 6 bases at V and 5 bases at J, with 16 bases between the two ends. The CDR3 bases are TGTGCCAGCAGGGGGTCTGGGTCCTTGGAGACCCAGTACTTC. Its protein is CASRGSGSLETQYF.

With regard to this clone: This is likely an artifact of a read error, given a far larger clone one base away. The V gene is TRBV29-1, the J gene TRBJ1-1, with TRBD1 as a possible D gene (6 bases). CDR3 size: 13 residues. The germline V and J ends were trimmed by 5 bases and 8 bases, with 18 bases remaining between them. Germline CDR1 reads SQVTM; CDR2 reads ANQGSEA. Written as DNA, the CDR3 is TGCAGCGTTAACGAACAGGGAGTCAGCGAAGCTTTCTTT. Amino acids: CSVNEQGVSEAFF.

The chain is built from TRBV18 and TRBJ1-4, with D perhaps matching TRBD1 (6 bases). The CDR3 covers 14 residues. V lost 0 bases to trimming and J lost 8 bases, with 10 bases between them. CDR1 is KGHSH and CDR2 is LQKENI in the germline V gene. The CDR3 is CASSPPLGGEKLFF. CDR3 bases: TGTGCCAGCTCACCACCCCTCGGGGGCGAAAAACTGTTTTTT.